This is a list of T cell receptor beta chains from one sample in a study of T cell repertoires in cytomegalovirus infection. From the reads, TCRdb called clonotypes with MiXCR, one entry per CDR3 protein. The repertoire holds about 260,000 distinct CDR3 sequences, roughly 13% seen once, with 8.5% to 10% in the top ten. The sample was PBMCs. All receptors come from a human donor in good health (CMV status not recorded). Some clones in this sample may be carry-over from other donors' samples. The CDR3 runs from the conserved cysteine through the conserved F or W. D genes are given only for firm matches. Part of the rows lack a size; the others show once, few, many or a class for expanded clones.

>-|TRBD2|TRBV20-1|TRBJ2-3
TGCAGTGCTAGCATGGCGGGGGGGCAAGATACGCAGTATTTT
CSASMAGGQDTQYF
>many|-|TRBV4-1|TRBJ1-3
TGCGCCAGCAGCCAGAGGGGGGGATCTAGTGGAAACACCATATATTTT
CASSQRGGSSGNTIYF
>many|TRBD1|TRBV11-3|TRBJ2-2
TGTGCCAGCAGTTACACAGGGGGTGGCACCGGGGAGCTGTTTTTT
CASSYTGGGTGELFF
>-|TRBD1|TRBV20-1|TRBJ2-5
TGCAGTGCTCCCGACAGGGGACAAGAGACCCAGTACTTC
CSAPDRGQETQYF
>many|TRBD1|TRBV7-8|TRBJ1-1
TGTGCCAGCAGCTTAGTGGCAGGGGGAGCAGGTGAAGCTTTCTTT
CASSLVAGGAGEAFF
>many|-|TRBV7-2|TRBJ1-1
TGTGCCAGCAGCTTAGGACAGGCGGGCACTGAAGCTTTCTTT
CASSLGQAGTEAFF
>-|-|TRBV7-9|TRBJ2-1
TGTGCCACCTCGGAACTAGGGAATGAGCAGTTCTTC
CATSELGNEQFF
>few|-|TRBV7-2|TRBJ1-3
TGTGCCAGCCAGGGGAGCTCTGGAAACACCATATATTTT
CASQGSSGNTIYF
>many|-|TRBV28|TRBJ2-1
TGTGCCAGCAGTTTGGTGGGCGCCTACAATGAGCAGTTCTTC
CASSLVGAYNEQFF
>many|-|TRBV7-2|TRBJ2-1
TGTGCCAGCAGCCGGGGGTGGGAAAATGAGCAGTTCTTC
CASSRGWENEQFF
>many|-|TRBV7-9|TRBJ2-1
TGTGCCAGCAGCCCTAGGACTACCTACAATGAGCAGTTCTTC
CASSPRTTYNEQFF
>-|-|TRBV28|TRBJ1-1
TGTGCCAGCAGTTTTGCGGGGGGCAGTGAAGCTTTCTTT
CASSFAGGSEAFF
>many|-|TRBV7-2|TRBJ2-5
TGTGCCAGCAGGGAGGCGGGCTACGAGACCCAGTACTTC
CASREAGYETQYF
>-|-|TRBV29-1|TRBJ2-7
TGCAGCGTTGAAGCCGGAACCTACGAGCAGTACTTC
CSVEAGTYEQYF
>-|-|TRBV7-9|TRBJ2-3
TGTGCCAGCAGTTCACCAGCTCTAACAGGCGGGCGGGATACGCAGTATTTT
CASSSPALTGGRDTQYF
>few|-|TRBV14|TRBJ1-3
TGTGCCAGCAGCCAAACGTCCTCTGGAAACACCATATATTTT
CASSQTSSGNTIYF
>-|-|TRBV14|TRBJ2-1
TGTGCCAGCAGCCAAGATTGGGGAACCTACAATGAGCAGTTCTTC
CASSQDWGTYNEQFF
>few|-|TRBV14|TRBJ2-3
TGTGCCAGCAGCCCGGCGCCGAATACGCAGTATTTT
CASSPAPNTQYF
>many|TRBD2|TRBV11-2|TRBJ2-5
TGTGCCAGCAGCTTTGGTAGCGGGGGGCCTTCCAGAGAGACCCAGTACTTC
CASSFGSGGPSRETQYF
>many|-|TRBV29-1|TRBJ2-7
TGCAGCGTTGGGGTTAGCGGCTACGAGCAGTACTTC
CSVGVSGYEQYF
>many|TRBD2|TRBV28|TRBJ2-3
TGTGCCAGCAGTTCATCCGGACTAGCGACAGATACGCAGTATTTT
CASSSSGLATDTQYF
>-|TRBD1|TRBV5-6|TRBJ2-5
TGTGCCAGCGAAGACACAGGGGCACCCCAAGAGACCCAGTACTTC
CASEDTGAPQETQYF